One sample yielded the 8 T cell receptor beta chains listed below, sequenced in a study of PD-1 blockade in classical Hodgkin lymphoma. Only in-frame clones appear in the TCRdb table, and some are missing; sequencing was by immunoSEQ multiplex PCR. The sample shows more than 7,500 clones, about 86% of them seen only once. Time point: cycle 4 day 1 (C4D1), after five to seven weeks of nivolumab. Relapse after autologous stem cell transplantation occurred in every patient, and brentuximab vedotin exposure varied. This material consisted of peripheral blood mononuclear cells (PBMCs), taken before the fourth cycle of nivolumab. Source of these receptors: a human donor with classical Hodgkin lymphoma.

The chain couples TRBV5-1 to TRBJ1-3, with no clear D. This CDR3 contains 14 residues. Trimming stripped 0 bases from V and 0 bases from J, with 4 bases between. The V gene's germline CDR1 is SGHRS and CDR2 YFSETQ. The CDR3 region has the DNA TGCGCCAGCAGCTTGGCAAGCTCTGGAAACACCATATATTTT. Protein product: CASSLASSGNTIYF.

The chain employs TRBV5-1 and TRBJ2-1; 12 nucleotides agree with TRBD2. The junction had 4 bases not matched to a gene; V was cut back by 1 base and J by 5 bases. The CDR3 is 16 residues long. The germline gives CDR1 SGHRS, CDR2 YFSETQ. The CDR3 DNA sequence: TGCGCCAGCAGCTTGCTAGCGGGGGGGCATCACAATGAGCAGTTCTTC. Translation gives CASSLLAGGHHNEQFF.

The chain carries TRBV2 and TRBJ2-1; possibly TRBD2 for D (5 bases). Trimming left V 5 bases short and J 4 bases short, with 9 bases between. The CDR3 is 13 residues long. CDR1 SNHLY and CDR2 FYNNEI come from the germline V gene. The CDR3 sequence: CASSTTSYNEQFF. The CDR3 DNA follows: TGTGCCAGCAGTACTACTAGTTACAATGAGCAGTTCTTC. The full variable domain, with the rest looked up from reference TRBV2 and TRBJ2-1, is EPEVTQTPSHQVTQMGQEVILRCVPISNHLYFYWYRQILGQKVEFLVSFYNNEISEKSEIFDDQFSVERPDGSNFTLKIRSTKLEDSAMYFCASSTTSYNEQFFGPGTRLTVL.

The chain carries TRBV7-2 and TRBJ1-1; D ambiguous. The CDR3 has 16 amino acids. The germline V and J ends were trimmed by 4 bases and 7 bases, with 22 bases remaining between them. Germline loops: CDR1 SGHTA, CDR2 FQGNSA. CDR3 in amino acids: CASSSFPGSGFDEAFF. CDR3 nucleotide sequence: TGTGCCAGCAGCTCCTTCCCGGGGTCCGGTTTTGATGAAGCTTTCTTT. Together with reference TRBV7-2 and TRBJ1-1, the CDR3 gives the full variable domain: GAGVSQSPSNKVTEKGKDVELRCDPISGHTALYWYRQSLGQGLEFLIYFQGNSAPDKSGLPSDRFSAERTGGSVSTLTIQRTQQEDSAVYLCASSSFPGSGFDEAFFGQGTRLTVV.

The rearrangement links TRBV4-3 to TRBJ1-2; possible D gene TRBD1, 6 bases. Trimming took 0 bases from V and 4 from J, leaving 15 bases between them. The CDR3 contains 16 residues. Germline V gene lookup returns CDR1 LGHNA and CDR2 YSLEER. The CDR3, as DNA: TGCGCCAGCAGCCAAGATCTCACAGGGCCCGTCTATGGCTACACCTTC. Translated: CASSQDLTGPVYGYTF.

The chain recombines TRBV10-3 with TRBJ2-3; D might be TRBD2 (6 bases). Germline lookup yields CDR1 ENHRY and CDR2 SYGVKD. The CDR3 contains 15 residues. Trimming cost V 3 bases and J 2 bases, with 12 bases left between them. The CDR3 DNA sequence: TGTGCCATCAGTGAAAGCCGGGGGACCACAGATACGCAGTATTTT. It is translated as CAISESRGTTDTQYF.

The rearrangement links TRBV5-1 to TRBJ1-1; TRBD1 aligns across 8 bases. Losses at the gene ends were 4 bases for V and 1 base for J; bases not matched to a gene: 9. CDR3 length: 16 amino acids. Germline assignment: CDR1 SGHRS and CDR2 YFSETQ. The CDR3 sequence: CASSLGTGGANTEAFF. In DNA, the CDR3 is TGCGCCAGCAGCCTCGGGACAGGCGGGGCGAACACTGAAGCTTTCTTT.

The chain joins TRBV2 to TRBJ1-2, with 8 bases matching TRBD1. Germline-derived CDR1 and CDR2 are SNHLY and FYNNEI. This CDR3 comprises 16 residues. V dropped 6 bases and J dropped 0; count of bases not matched to a gene: 9. CDR3 nucleotides: TGTGCCAGCAGGGTAGGACAGGGCCGAACTAACTATGGCTACACCTTC. It is translated as CASRVGQGRTNYGYTF. Full variable domain (rest looked up from reference TRBV2 and TRBJ1-2): EPEVTQTPSHQVTQMGQEVILRCVPISNHLYFYWYRQILGQKVEFLVSFYNNEISEKSEIFDDQFSVERPDGSNFTLKIRSTKLEDSAMYFCASRVGQGRTNYGYTFGSGTRLTVV.